This TCR beta chain stems from a study of blood T cell repertoires in COVID-19. Germline-derived CDR1 and CDR2 are MGHRA and YSYEKL. The CDR3 has 20 amino acids. V lost 0 bases and J lost 3; bases outside the gene matches: 12. Original data processing: Estimation of nucleated cell counts relied on the amplification of reference gene primers. Sequencing used immunoSEQ multiplex PCR; TCRdb keeps in-frame clones, though not all of them. V, J and clone size were drawn from that table, and D and trimming were deduced from the DNA. The table has 200,000 to 250,000 clones, just over 85% seen once. Sample: PBMCs or T cells enriched from blood (not recorded which). The source is a woman between 35 and 50 years old with acute COVID-19. The rearrangement links TRBV4-1 to TRBJ1-6; 9 positions match TRBD1. CDR3 sequence (DNA): TGCGCCAGCAGCCAAGATAAGGCCGGGGCGGGACAGGGCTATAATTCACCCCTCCACTTT. Residues: CASSQDKAGAGQGYNSPLHF.